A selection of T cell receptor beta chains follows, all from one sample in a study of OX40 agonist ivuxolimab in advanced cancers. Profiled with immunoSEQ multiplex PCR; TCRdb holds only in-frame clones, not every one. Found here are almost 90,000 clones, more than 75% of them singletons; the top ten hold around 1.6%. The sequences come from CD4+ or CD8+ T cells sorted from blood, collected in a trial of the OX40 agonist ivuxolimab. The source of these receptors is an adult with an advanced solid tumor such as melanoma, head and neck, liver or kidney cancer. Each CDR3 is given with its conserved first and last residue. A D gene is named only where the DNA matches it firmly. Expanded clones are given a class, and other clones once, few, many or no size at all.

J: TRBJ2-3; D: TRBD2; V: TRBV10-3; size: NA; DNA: TGTGCCATCAGTGAGTTCACTAGCGGCCCGGTGGGGACAGATACGCAGTATTTT; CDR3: CAISEFTSGPVGTDTQYF
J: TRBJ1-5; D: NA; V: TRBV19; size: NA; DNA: TGTGCCAGTAGTGTGGGGAGGGATCAGCCCCAGCATTTT; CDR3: CASSVGRDQPQHF
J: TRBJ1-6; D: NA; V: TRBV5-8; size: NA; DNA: TGTGCCAGCAGCCACCGGCGGGGGCCTGGGAGTTCACCCCTCCACTTT; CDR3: CASSHRRGPGSSPLHF
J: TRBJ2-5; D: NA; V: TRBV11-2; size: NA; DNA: TGTGCCAGCAGCTTAGCAGGGACGGAGACCCAGTACTTC; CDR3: CASSLAGTETQYF
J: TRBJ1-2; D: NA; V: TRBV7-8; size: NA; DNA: TGTGCCAGCAGCTTAGCAGGGAGATCGGGAGGCTACACCTTC; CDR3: CASSLAGRSGGYTF
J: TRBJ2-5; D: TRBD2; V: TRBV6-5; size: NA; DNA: TGTGCCAGCAACGGGAGGCGATACAAGAAGACCCAGTACTTC; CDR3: CASNGRRYKKTQYF
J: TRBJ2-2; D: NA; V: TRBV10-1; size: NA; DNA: TGCGCCAGGGGGACAAGGAACACCGGGGAGCTGTTTTTT; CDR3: CARGTRNTGELFF
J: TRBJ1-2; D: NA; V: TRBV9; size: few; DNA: TGTGCCAGCAGCACCCGATACGACAGCTATGGCTACACCTTC; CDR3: CASSTRYDSYGYTF
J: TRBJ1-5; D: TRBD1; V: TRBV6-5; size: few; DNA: TGTGCCAGCAGCCTAGGGACAGGGTTAAATCAGCCCCAGCATTTT; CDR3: CASSLGTGLNQPQHF
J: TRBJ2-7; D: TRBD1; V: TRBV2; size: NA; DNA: TGTGCCAGCAGTGAGAATCCGGACAGGGCCTACGAGCAGTACTTC; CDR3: CASSENPDRAYEQYF
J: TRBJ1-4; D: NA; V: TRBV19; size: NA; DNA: TGTGCCAGTAGTATAGGAGCCAGGCCTAATGAAAAACTGTTTTTT; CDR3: CASSIGARPNEKLFF
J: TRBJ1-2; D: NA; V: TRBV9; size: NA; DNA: TGTGCCAGCAGGGCCCAGGGACGGCTAAACTATGGCTACACCTTC; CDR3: CASRAQGRLNYGYTF
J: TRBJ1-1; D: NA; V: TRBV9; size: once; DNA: TGTGCCAGCAGCCCACGGGCCTTAGGGAACACTGAAGCTTTCTTT; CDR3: CASSPRALGNTEAFF
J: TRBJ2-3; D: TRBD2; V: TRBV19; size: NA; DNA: TGTGCCAGTAGTATCGGACTAGCGGGAGGACCTAGCACAGATACGCAGTATTTT; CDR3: CASSIGLAGGPSTDTQYF
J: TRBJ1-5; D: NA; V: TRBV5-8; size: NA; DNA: TGTGCCAGCAGCTTGGTGAATAGAAATCAGCCCCAGCATTTT; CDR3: CASSLVNRNQPQHF
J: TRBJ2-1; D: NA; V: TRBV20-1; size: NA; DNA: TGCAGTGCTAGCGGCTACAATGAGCAGTTCTTC; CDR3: CSASGYNEQFF
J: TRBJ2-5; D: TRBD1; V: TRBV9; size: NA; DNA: TGTGCCAGCAGCTCACACAGGGGGGAGACGACCCAGTACTTC; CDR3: CASSSHRGETTQYF
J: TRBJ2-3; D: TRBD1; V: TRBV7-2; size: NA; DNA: TGTGCCAGCAGCTTACAGGGGGCCGATACGCAGTATTTT; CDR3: CASSLQGADTQYF
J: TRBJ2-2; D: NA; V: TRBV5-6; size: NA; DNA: TGTGCCAGCAGCTTGTTCGGGGCGAACACCGGGGAGCTGTTTTTT; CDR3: CASSLFGANTGELFF
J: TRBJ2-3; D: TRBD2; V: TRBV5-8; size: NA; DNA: TGTGCCAGCAGAAGGAGCGCGGGGGGAGGGACAGATACGCAGTATTTT; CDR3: CASRRSAGGGTDTQYF
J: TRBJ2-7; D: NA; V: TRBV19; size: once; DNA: TGTGCCAGATTAGCGGACCTCAGACAGGGTAACTACGAGCAGTACTTC; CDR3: CARLADLRQGNYEQYF
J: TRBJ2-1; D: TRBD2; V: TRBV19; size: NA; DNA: TGTGCCAGTAGTCCTCAACTAGCGGGGGGTAACAATGAGCAGTTCTTC; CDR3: CASSPQLAGGNNEQFF
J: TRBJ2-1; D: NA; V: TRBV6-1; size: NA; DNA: TGTGCCAGCCGGGCCATGGGTAGCTACAATGAGCAGTTCTTC; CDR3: CASRAMGSYNEQFF
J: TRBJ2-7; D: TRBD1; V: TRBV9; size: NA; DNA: TGTGCCAGCAGCCCCCGAGGGGCAGGGGGATCCTACGAGCAGTACTTC; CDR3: CASSPRGAGGSYEQYF
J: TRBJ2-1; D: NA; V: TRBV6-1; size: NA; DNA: TGTGCCAGCATCTTGGAGGGAGGAGGGTACAATGAGCAGTTCTTC; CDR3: CASILEGGGYNEQFF
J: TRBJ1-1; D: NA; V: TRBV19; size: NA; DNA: TGTGCCAGTAGTATGAACGAGGCCCTGAACACTGAAGCTTTCTTT; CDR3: CASSMNEALNTEAFF
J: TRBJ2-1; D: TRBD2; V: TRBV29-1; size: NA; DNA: TGCAGCGTCGGATTGGGGACTAGCATCTACAATGAGCAGTTCTTC; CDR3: CSVGLGTSIYNEQFF
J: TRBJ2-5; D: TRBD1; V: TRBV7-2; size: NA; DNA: TGTGCCAGCAGCTTCACGACAGGGGGCGCAGAGACCCAGTACTTC; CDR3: CASSFTTGGAETQYF
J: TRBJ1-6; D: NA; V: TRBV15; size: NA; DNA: TGTGCCACCAGCAGAGAGAGTGGGGCCCTCCACTTT; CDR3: CATSRESGALHF
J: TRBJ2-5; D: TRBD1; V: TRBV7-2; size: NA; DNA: TGTGCCAGCAGCTCACCCCCGGGACAGGGCTTGGAGACCCAGTACTTC; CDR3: CASSSPPGQGLETQYF
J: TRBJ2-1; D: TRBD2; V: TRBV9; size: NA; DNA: TGTGCCAGCAGCGTAGGGGGGACTAGCAGCAATGAGCAGTTCTTC; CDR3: CASSVGGTSSNEQFF
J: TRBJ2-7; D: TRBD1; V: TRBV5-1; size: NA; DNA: TGCGCCAGCAGCTCGGGACAGTCCTCCTACGAGCAGTACTTC; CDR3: CASSSGQSSYEQYF
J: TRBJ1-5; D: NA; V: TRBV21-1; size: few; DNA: TGTGCCAGCAGCAAAGAGGGGCTGAATAGCAATCAGCCCCAGCATTTT; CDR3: CASSKEGLNSNQPQHF
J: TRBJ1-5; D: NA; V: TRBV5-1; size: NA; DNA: TGCGCCAGCAGCTTGGGAGGGTATAGCAATCAGCCCCAGCATTTT; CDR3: CASSLGGYSNQPQHF
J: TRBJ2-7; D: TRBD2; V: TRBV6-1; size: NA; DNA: TGTGCCAGCAGGGTCGGACTAGCGAATACCTACGAGCAGTACTTC; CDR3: CASRVGLANTYEQYF
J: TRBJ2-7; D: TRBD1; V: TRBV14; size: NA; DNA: TGTGCCAGCAGCCAACTAGGACAGGGAGGTTCCTACGAGCAGTACTTC; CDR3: CASSQLGQGGSYEQYF
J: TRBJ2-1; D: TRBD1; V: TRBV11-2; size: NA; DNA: TGTGCCAGCAGCTTAACAGGGGGGTACTACAATGAGCAGTTCTTC; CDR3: CASSLTGGYYNEQFF
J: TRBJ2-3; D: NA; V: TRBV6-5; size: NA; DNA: TGTGCCAGCAGTTACCGCGGACAAAGCACAGATACGCAGTATTTT; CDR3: CASSYRGQSTDTQYF
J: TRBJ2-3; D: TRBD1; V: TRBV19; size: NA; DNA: TGTGCCAGTTCCCCTAGAGGGACAGCAAACACAGATACGCAGTATTTT; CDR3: CASSPRGTANTDTQYF
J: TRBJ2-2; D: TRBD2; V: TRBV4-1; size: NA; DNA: TGCGCCAGCAGCCAAGGGCCTAGCGGGAGAAGAACCGGGGAGCTGTTTTTT; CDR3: CASSQGPSGRRTGELFF
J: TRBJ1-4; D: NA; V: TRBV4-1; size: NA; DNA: TGCGCCAGCAGCCAAGAGTTCCGGGAAAAACTGTTTTTT; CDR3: CASSQEFREKLFF
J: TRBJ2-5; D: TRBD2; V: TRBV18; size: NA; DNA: TGTGCCAGCTCACCAAGGACTAGCCGAGAGACCCAGTACTTC; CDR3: CASSPRTSRETQYF
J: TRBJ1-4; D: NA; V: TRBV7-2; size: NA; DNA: TGTGCCAGCAGCTTAGTAGGGGCAATAGGTGAAAAACTGTTTTTT; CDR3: CASSLVGAIGEKLFF
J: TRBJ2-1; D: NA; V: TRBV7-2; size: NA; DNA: TGTGCCAGCAGCCGCCCACCTCACGGGGATGAGCAGTTCTTC; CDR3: CASSRPPHGDEQFF
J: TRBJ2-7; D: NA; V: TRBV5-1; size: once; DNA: TGCGCCAGCAGCATCGGACCTCAGGGTTCCTACGAGCAGTACTTC; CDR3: CASSIGPQGSYEQYF
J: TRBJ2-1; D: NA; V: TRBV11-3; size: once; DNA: TGTGCCAGCAGCTTGGGGGGCGAATCGGGGAATGAGCAGTTCTTC; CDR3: CASSLGGESGNEQFF
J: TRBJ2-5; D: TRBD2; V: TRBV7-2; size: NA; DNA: TGTGCCAGCAGCTATGGACTAGCGGGAAAGGAGACCCAGTACTTC; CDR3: CASSYGLAGKETQYF
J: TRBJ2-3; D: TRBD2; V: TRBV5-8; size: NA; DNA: TGTGCCAGCAGCAATGGCGGGGGAGCGTACGGGGATACGCAGTATTTT; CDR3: CASSNGGGAYGDTQYF
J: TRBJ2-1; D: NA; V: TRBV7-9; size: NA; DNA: TGTGCCAGCAGCTTAGTGGCCAGAGGCGATGAGCAGTTCTTC; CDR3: CASSLVARGDEQFF
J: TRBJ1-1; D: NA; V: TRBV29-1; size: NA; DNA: TGCAGCGTTGGGGTTAACACTGAAGCTTTCTTT; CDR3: CSVGVNTEAFF
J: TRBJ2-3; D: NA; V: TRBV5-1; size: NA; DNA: TGCGCCAGTTTCCCCGGGACTAGCACAGATACGCAGTATTTT; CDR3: CASFPGTSTDTQYF
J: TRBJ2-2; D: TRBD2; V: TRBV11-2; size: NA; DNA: TGTGCCAGCAGCTCTCCGGGACTAGCGGGGTCCGGGGAGCTGTTTTTT; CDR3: CASSSPGLAGSGELFF
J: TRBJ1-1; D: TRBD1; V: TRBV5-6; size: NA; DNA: TGTGCCAGTGCTCAGGGGGCTAGAAAGAACACTGAAGCTTTCTTT; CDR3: CASAQGARKNTEAFF